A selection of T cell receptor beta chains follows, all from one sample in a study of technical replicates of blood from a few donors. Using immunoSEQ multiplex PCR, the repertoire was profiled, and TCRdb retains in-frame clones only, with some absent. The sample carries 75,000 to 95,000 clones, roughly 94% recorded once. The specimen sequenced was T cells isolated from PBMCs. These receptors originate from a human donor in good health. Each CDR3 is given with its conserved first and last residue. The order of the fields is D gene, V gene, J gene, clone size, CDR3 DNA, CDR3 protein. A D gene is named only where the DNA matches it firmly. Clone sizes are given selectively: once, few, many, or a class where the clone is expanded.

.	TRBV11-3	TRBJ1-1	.	TGTGCCAGCAGCTTAGAGGGCAGGGGAGGGGACACTGAAGCTTTCTTT	CASSLEGRGGDTEAFF
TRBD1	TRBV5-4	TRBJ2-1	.	TGTGCCAGCAGCCGGGGACAGGAGTTTGGCAATGAGCAGTTCTTC	CASSRGQEFGNEQFF
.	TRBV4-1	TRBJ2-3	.	TGCGCCAGCAGCCAAGTGGGGGGACTCACAGATACGCAGTATTTT	CASSQVGGLTDTQYF
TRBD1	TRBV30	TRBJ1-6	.	TGTGCCTGGAGTGTGGGACAGGGGTTTTCACCCCTCCACTTT	CAWSVGQGFSPLHF
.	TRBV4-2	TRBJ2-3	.	TGTGCCAGCAGCCAAGCCGCCCCGGGATCCAATACGCAGTATTTT	CASSQAAPGSNTQYF
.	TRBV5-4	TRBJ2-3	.	TGTGCCAGCAGCTTGGCGGTCAGCGCAGATACGCAGTATTTT	CASSLAVSADTQYF
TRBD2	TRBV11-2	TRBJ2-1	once	TGTGCCAGCAGCTTAGATCCTAGCGGGAATGAGCAGTTCTTC	CASSLDPSGNEQFF
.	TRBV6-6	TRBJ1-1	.	TGTGCCAGCAGCAGGGTTGGGGCTGAAGCTTTCTTT	CASSRVGAEAFF
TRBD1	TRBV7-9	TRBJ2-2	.	TGTGCCAGCGGTGAGGGACAGCCTGACACCGGGGAGCTGTTTTTT	CASGEGQPDTGELFF
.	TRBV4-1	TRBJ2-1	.	TGCGCCAGCAGCCAAGAGATGGGGGCCCTCGAAAATGAGCAGTTCTTC	CASSQEMGALENEQFF
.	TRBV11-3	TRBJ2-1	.	TGTGCCAGCAGCTTAGGCAACAACTACAATGAGCAGTTCTTC	CASSLGNNYNEQFF
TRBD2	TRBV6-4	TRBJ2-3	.	TGTGCCAGCAGCCGGGGACTAGCGGACACAGATACGCAGTATTTT	CASSRGLADTDTQYF
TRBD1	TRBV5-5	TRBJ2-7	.	TGTGCCAGCACCAGGACAGGCCCTAACTACGAGCAGTACTTC	CASTRTGPNYEQYF
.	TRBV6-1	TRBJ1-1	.	TGTGCCAGCAGGGCGGGTAGTGAAGCTTTCTTT	CASRAGSEAFF
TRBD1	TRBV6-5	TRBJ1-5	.	TGTGCCAGCAGTTACGGGACAGGGGTTCAGCCCCAGCATTTT	CASSYGTGVQPQHF
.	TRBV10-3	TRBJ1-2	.	TGTGCCATCACCCTCGACAGGTATCAAGGCTACACCTTC	CAITLDRYQGYTF
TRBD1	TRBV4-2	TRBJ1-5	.	TGTGCCAGCAGCCAAGAAGACAGGGGCAATCAGCCCCAGCATTTT	CASSQEDRGNQPQHF
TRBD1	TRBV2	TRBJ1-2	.	TGTGCCAGCAGGAAAGGACAGGGATATAACTATGGCTACACCTTC	CASRKGQGYNYGYTF
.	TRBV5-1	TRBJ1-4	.	TGCGCCAGCAGCTCGGAGGGAACCAATGAAAAACTGTTTTTT	CASSSEGTNEKLFF
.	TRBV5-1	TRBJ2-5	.	TGCGCCAGCAGCTTGGGACAGGGAGGTGAAGAGACCCAGTACTTC	CASSLGQGGEETQYF
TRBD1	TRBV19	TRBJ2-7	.	TGTGCCAGTAGAACGACAGGGGGCTCGTACGAGCAGTACTTC	CASRTTGGSYEQYF
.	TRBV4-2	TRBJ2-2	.	TGTGCCAGCAGCCAAGTTTTGGGGGGGCCGGGCACCGGGGAGCTGTTTTTT	CASSQVLGGPGTGELFF
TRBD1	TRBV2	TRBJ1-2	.	TGTGCCAGCAGTACAATACAGGGGGCTTGGGGCTACACCTTC	CASSTIQGAWGYTF
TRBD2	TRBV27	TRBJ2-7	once	TGTGCCAGCAGTCAATATTCTAGCGGTTACGAGCAGTACTTC	CASSQYSSGYEQYF
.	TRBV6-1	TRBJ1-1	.	TGTGCCAGCAGGGGACCCGGGACACCAAACACTGAAGCTTTCTTT	CASRGPGTPNTEAFF
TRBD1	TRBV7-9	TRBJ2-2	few	TGTGCCAGCAGCTTACTCAGAACGGCACAGGGGTACACCGGGGAGCTGTTTTTT	CASSLLRTAQGYTGELFF
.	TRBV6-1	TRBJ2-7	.	TGTGCCAGCAGTGAGAATTGGGCAGACTACTATTCCTACGAGCAGTACTTC	CASSENWADYYSYEQYF
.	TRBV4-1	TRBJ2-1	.	TGCGCCAGCAGCCAAGTTAGTCTAGCGAGTGAGCAGTTCTTC	CASSQVSLASEQFF
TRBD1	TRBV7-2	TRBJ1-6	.	TGTGCCAATGGACAGGGGGCGTATTCACCCCTCCACTTT	CANGQGAYSPLHF